Listed below are T cell receptor beta chains from one sample, sequenced in a study of T cell responses to AZD1222 COVID-19 vaccine. Profiled with immunoSEQ multiplex PCR; TCRdb holds only in-frame clones, not every one. The table records around 140,000 clones, just over 85% of them present only once. This specimen consisted of peripheral blood, obtained 28 days after the second AZD1222 dose. The receptors originated from an adult who received the AZD1222 COVID-19 vaccine. CDR3s leave out the opening cysteine and the closing phenylalanine or tryptophan. The order of the fields is V gene, CDR3 protein.

TRBV11-2,ASSPGTGNTGELF
TRBV25-1,ASSDPRAPPSPLH
TRBV2,ASSPGQGASYGYT
TRBV5-6,ASSFRPGTEAF
TRBV4-1,ASSPREGPYEQY
TRBV5-8,ASSLVAGPGNEQF
TRBV2,ASRTGLAGVNEQY
TRBV11-2,ASSSNPGQGAF
TRBV12-3/TRBV12-4,ASRVVHTIY
TRBV7-8,ASSPPTRNTEAF
TRBV6-4,ASSDRNTGELF
TRBV7-8,ASTLSLGHGQY
TRBV5-1,ASSLNDRQGVYGYT
TRBV30,AWTGTGGSYGYT
TRBV24-1,ATSDSTGTSFTGELF
TRBV7-6,ASSLDPGGMYGYT
TRBV12-3/TRBV12-4,ASSKTADTQY
TRBV3-1/TRBV3-2,ASSRPLVGYT
TRBV5-1,ASSWGLAGSQETQY
TRBV11-2,ARSGQGSPYNEQF
TRBV30,AWSRHLNDGYT
TRBV19,ASSRRPGLANEQF
TRBV30,AWSGRFEKLF
TRBV18,ASSALQGSGELF
TRBV19,ASSIDRGQPQH
TRBV6-4,ASSVPWVRGAEQY
TRBV7-2,ASSFLTGVDSPLH
TRBV11-2,ASSLRYSNTEAF
TRBV6-5,ASRASSGDTQY
TRBV2,ASSGTYGLNEQF
TRBV27,ASSLHARDVTDTQY
TRBV19,ASSMRQVNYGYT
TRBV7-9,ASSPSSHTEQY
TRBV27,ASSRQGDRGYT
TRBV5-1,ASSLDLYYGYT
TRBV10-3,AISFDVGGYT
TRBV2,ASSFGQGPNEKLF
TRBV7-9,ASSLGGGSYEQY
TRBV4-1,ASSPTYHDNSGNTIY
TRBV19,ASSRGPTYEQY
TRBV6-1,ASSAGGGGAVDTQY
TRBV6-5,ASSYYGGETQY
TRBV10-3,AISERTAEQY
TRBV5-1,ASSLGHGNTEAF
TRBV6-6,ASSYGAVDEQF